The source of this T cell receptor (beta chain) is a study of blood T cell repertoires in COVID-19. The overall study: Whether acute or convalescent, the COVID-19 samples came from the United States, Italy and Spain. T cells, B-cell-depleted T cells, or PBMCs provided the cDNA or gDNA that served as material.

The CDR3 consists of 15 residues. J gave up 0 bases and V 9 bases, and 7 bases lay outside the gene matches. The germline V gene has CDR1 KGHDR and CDR2 SFDVKD. Some clones are missing from TCRdb's copy, which holds only in-frame ones; the method was immunoSEQ multiplex PCR. The sample shows about 180,000 clones, around 83% of them seen only once. The sample taken for sequencing was PBMCs or T cells enriched from blood (not recorded which). This receptor was obtained from a man aged 35-49 years who had recovered from COVID-19. The chain combines TRBV24-1 with TRBJ2-1, with 7 bases that match TRBD1. CDR3 loop: CATQQGSPSYNEQFF. The CDR3 DNA sequence: TGTGCCACCCAACAGGGGTCCCCCTCCTACAATGAGCAGTTCTTC.